Below, one T cell receptor (beta chain) is given with its context. Its antigen is as yet unknown. The source of the sample is a study of shared clonotypes between healthy human individuals. Whole-study results and caveats: Relative to clonotypes present in all four donors, those not shared had lower generation probabilities.

Germline V lookup: CDR1 SGHDN, CDR2 FVKESK. Unmatched junction bases numbered 14, after V lost 5 bases and J lost 5 bases. The CDR3 extends over 17 amino acids. The repertoire was sequenced with immunoSEQ multiplex PCR; TCRdb's copy has only in-frame clones and lacks some. The table includes under 750,000 clones, 55% to 75% detected once. The TCR originated in a woman in her twenties or thirties in good health. The chain combines TRBV14 with TRBJ2-3; 9 nucleotides match TRBD2. What was sequenced was memory CD4+ T cells sorted from blood. Stated subset: CD45RA-negative fraction. The chain's CDR3 is CASSFGLAGVFIDTQYF. The CDR3 region has the DNA TGTGCCAGCAGCTTTGGATTAGCGGGAGTATTCATAGATACGCAGTATTTT.